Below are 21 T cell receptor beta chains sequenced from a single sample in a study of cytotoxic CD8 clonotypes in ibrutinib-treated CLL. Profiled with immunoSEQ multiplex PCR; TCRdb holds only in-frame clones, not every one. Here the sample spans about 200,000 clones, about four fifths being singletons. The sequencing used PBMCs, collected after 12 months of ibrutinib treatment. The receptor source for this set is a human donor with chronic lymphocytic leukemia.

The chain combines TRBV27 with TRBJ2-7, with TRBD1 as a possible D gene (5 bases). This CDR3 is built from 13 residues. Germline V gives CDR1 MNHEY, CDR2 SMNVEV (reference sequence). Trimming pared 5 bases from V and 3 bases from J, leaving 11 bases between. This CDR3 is CASSTGHNYEQYF. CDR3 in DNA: TGTGCCAGCAGTACAGGACACAACTACGAGCAGTACTTC.

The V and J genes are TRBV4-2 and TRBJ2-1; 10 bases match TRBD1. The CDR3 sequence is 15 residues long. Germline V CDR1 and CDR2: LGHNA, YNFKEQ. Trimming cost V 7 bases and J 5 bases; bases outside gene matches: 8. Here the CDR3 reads CASNDLTGGNNEQFF. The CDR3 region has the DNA TGTGCCAGCAATGATCTGACAGGGGGCAACAATGAGCAGTTCTTC.

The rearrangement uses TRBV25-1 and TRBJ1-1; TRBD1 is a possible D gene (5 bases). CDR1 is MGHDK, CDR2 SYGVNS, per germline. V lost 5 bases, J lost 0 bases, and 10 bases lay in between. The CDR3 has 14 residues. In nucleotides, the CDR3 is TGTGCCAGCAGTCCTCGGGGACTGAACACTGAAGCTTTCTTT. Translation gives CASSPRGLNTEAFF.

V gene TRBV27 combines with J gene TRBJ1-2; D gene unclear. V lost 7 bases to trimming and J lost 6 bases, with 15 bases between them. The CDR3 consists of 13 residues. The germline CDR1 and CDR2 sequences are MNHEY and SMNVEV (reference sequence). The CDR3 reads CASTQIGVDGYTF. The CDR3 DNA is TGTGCCAGCACACAAATTGGGGTGGATGGCTACACCTTC.

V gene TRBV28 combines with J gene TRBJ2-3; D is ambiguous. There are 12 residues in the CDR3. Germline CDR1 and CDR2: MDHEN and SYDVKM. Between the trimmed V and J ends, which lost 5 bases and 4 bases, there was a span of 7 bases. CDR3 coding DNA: TGTGCCAGCAGTGTAGGTTCAGATACGCAGTATTTT. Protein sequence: CASSVGSDTQYF.

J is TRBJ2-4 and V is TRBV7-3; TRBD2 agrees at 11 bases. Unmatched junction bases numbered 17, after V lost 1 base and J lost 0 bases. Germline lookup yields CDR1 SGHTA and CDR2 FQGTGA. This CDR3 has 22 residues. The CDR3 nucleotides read TGTGCCAGCAGCTTAAATCCTACTACTAGCGGGAGATGGGGATTAGCCAAAAACATTCAGTACTTC. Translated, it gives CASSLNPTTSGRWGLAKNIQYF.

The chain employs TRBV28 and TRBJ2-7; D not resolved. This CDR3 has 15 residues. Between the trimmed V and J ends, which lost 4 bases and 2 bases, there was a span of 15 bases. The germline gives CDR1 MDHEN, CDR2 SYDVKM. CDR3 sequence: CASSSRTSTPYEQYF. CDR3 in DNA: TGTGCCAGCAGTTCACGGACGTCCACACCCTACGAGCAGTACTTC.

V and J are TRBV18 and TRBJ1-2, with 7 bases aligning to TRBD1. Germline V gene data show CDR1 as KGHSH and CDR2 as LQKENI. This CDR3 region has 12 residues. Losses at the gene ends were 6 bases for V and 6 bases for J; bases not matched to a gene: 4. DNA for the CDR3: TGTGCCAGCTCCGGGACAGCGAATGGCTACACCTTC. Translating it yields CASSGTANGYTF.

Written as DNA, the CDR3 is TGTGCCAGCGGGGAGAGCACAGATACGCAGTATTTT. This codes for CASGESTDTQYF. The gene calls are TRBV11-2 and TRBJ2-3; TRBD2 is a possible D gene (5 bases). The CDR3 has 12 amino acids. Deletions cut 8 bases from V and 0 bases from J, with 6 bases between. CDR1 SGHAT and CDR2 FQNNGV come from the germline V gene. The whole variable domain, remainder taken from reference TRBV11-2 and TRBJ2-3, is EAGVAQSPRYKIIEKRQSVAFWCNPISGHATLYWYQQILGQGPKLLIQFQNNGVVDDSQLPKDRFSAERLKGVDSTLKIQPAKLEDSAVYLCASGESTDTQYFGPGTRLTVL.

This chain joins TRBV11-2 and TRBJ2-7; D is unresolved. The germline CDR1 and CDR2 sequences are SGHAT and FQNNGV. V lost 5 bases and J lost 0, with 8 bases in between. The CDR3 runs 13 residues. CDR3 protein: CASSPRRSYEQYF. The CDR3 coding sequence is TGTGCCAGCAGCCCTCGGCGCTCCTACGAGCAGTACTTC.

As DNA, the CDR3 is TGTGCCAGCTCACCACCATCAGTTAACTATGGCTACACCTTC. As protein: CASSPPSVNYGYTF. The gene calls are TRBV18 and TRBJ1-2; D ambiguous. The CDR3 length is 14 residues. CDR1 is KGHSH, CDR2 LQKENI, per germline. Trimming took off 0 bases at V and 1 base at J, with 6 bases between the two ends. The whole variable domain, remainder taken from reference TRBV18 and TRBJ1-2, is NAGVMQNPRHLVRRRGQEARLRCSPMKGHSHVYWYRQLPEEGLKFMVYLQKENIIDESGMPKERFSAEFPKEGPSILRIQQVVRGDSAAYFCASSPPSVNYGYTFGSGTRLTVV.

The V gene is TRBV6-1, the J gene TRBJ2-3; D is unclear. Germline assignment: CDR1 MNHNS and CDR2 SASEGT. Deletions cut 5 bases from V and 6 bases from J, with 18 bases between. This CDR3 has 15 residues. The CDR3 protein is CASSLPLNLGDTQYF. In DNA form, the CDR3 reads TGTGCCAGCAGTTTGCCACTTAACCTCGGGGATACGCAGTATTTT.

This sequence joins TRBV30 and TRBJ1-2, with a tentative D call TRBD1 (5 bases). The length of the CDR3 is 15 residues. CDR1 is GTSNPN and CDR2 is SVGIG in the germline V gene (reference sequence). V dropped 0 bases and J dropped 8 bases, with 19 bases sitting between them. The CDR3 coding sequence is TGTGCCTGGAGTGTTTTTTTCCCGGCGGGGGACGGCTACACCTTC. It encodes CAWSVFFPAGDGYTF. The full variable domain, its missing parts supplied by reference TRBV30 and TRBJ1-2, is SQTIHQWPATLVQPVGSPLSLECTVEGTSNPNLYWYRQAAGRGLQLLFYSVGIGQISSEVPQNLSASRPQDRQFILSSKKLLLSDSGFYLCAWSVFFPAGDGYTFGSGTRLTVV.

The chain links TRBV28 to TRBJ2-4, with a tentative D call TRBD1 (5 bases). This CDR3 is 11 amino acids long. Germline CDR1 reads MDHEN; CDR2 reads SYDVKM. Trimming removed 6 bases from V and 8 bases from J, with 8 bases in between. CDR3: CASRSRDIQYF. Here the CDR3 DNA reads TGTGCCAGCAGATCCAGGGACATTCAGTACTTC.

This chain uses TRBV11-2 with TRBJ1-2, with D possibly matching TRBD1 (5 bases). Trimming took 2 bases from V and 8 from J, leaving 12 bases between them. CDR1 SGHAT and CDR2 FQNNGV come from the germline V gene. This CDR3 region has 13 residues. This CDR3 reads CASSLQGDGGYTF. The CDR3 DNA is TGTGCCAGCAGCTTACAAGGGGACGGGGGCTACACCTTC. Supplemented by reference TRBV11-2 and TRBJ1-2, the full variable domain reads EAGVAQSPRYKIIEKRQSVAFWCNPISGHATLYWYQQILGQGPKLLIQFQNNGVVDDSQLPKDRFSAERLKGVDSTLKIQPAKLEDSAVYLCASSLQGDGGYTFGSGTRLTVV.

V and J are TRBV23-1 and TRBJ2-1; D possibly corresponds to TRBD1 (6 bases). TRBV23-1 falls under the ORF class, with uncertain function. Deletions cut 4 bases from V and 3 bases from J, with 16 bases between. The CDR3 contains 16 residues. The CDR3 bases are TGCGCCAGCAGTCGGTCCAGGGGCTGTAACTACAATGAGCAGTTCTTC. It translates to CASSRSRGCNYNEQFF.

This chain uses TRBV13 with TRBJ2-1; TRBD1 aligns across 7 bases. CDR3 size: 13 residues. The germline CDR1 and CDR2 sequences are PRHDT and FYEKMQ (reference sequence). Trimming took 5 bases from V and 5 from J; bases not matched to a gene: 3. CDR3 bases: TGTGCCAGCAGCCCTGGACAGGACAATGAGCAGTTCTTC. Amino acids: CASSPGQDNEQFF. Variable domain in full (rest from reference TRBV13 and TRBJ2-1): AAGVIQSPRHLIKEKRETATLKCYPIPRHDTVYWYQQGPGQDPQFLISFYEKMQSDKGSIPDRFSAQQFSDYHSELNMSSLELGDSALYFCASSPGQDNEQFFGPGTRLTVL.

CDR3 sequence reads: CASLDWTGAEAFF. For the CDR3, the DNA is TGTGCCAGCTTAGATTGGACCGGGGCCGAAGCTTTCTTT. The rearrangement joins TRBV19 to TRBJ1-1, with D possibly being TRBD1 (5 bases). The CDR3 consists of 13 residues. Per germline, CDR1 LNHDA and CDR2 SQIVND (reference sequence). Trimming took 9 bases from V and 8 from J, leaving 19 bases between them.

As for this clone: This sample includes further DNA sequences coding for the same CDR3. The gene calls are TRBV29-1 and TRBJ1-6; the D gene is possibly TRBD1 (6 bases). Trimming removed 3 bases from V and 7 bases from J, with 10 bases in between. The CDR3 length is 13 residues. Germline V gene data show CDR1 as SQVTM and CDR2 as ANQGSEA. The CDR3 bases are TGCAGCGTTGAGGTGGACAGAAATTCACCCCTCCACTTT. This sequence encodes CSVEVDRNSPLHF.

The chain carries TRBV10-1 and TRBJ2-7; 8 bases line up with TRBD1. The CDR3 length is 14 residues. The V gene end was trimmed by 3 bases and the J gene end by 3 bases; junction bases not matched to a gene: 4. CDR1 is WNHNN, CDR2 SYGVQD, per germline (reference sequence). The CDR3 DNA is TGCGCCAGCAGTGAAGTAGGGACAGGCTACGAGCAGTACTTC. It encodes CASSEVGTGYEQYF.

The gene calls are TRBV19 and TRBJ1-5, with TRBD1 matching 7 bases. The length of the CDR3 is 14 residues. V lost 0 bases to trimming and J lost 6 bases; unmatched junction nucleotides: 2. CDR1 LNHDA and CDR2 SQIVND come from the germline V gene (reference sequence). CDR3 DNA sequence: TGTGCCAGTAGTATAGAGAGGGGGCCTCAGCCCCAGCATTTT. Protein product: CASSIERGPQPQHF.